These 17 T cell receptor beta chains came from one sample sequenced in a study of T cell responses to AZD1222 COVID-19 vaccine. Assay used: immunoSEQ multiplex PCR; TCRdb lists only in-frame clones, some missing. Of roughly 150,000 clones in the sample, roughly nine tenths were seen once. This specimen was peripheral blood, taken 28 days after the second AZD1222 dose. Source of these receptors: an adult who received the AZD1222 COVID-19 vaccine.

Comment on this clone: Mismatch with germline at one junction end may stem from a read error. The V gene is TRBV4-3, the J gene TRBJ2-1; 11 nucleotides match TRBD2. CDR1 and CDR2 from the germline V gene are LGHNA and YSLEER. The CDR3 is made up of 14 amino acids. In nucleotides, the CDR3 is TGCGCCAGCAGCCAAGAGGAAACCTTAGCGGGGGGGGTCTTC. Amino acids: CASSQEETLAGGVF.

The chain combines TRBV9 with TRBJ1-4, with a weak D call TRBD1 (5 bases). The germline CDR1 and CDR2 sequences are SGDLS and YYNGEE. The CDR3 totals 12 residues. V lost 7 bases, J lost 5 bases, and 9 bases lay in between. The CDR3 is CASRGENEKLFF. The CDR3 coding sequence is TGTGCCAGCCGGGGGGAGAATGAAAAACTGTTTTTT.

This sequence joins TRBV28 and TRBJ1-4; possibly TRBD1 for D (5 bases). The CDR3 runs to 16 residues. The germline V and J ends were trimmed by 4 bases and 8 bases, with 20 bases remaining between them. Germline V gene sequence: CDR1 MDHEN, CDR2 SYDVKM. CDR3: CASSSNSGTPGEKLFF. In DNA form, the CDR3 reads TGTGCCAGCAGTTCGAACTCAGGGACTCCGGGAGAAAAACTGTTTTTT.

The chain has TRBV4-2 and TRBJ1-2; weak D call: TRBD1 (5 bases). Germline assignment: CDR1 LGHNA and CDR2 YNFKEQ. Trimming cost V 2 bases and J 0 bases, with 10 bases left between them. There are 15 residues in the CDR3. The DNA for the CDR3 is TGTGCCAGCAGCCAATGGACGGACACTAACTATGGCTACACCTTC. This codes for CASSQWTDTNYGYTF.

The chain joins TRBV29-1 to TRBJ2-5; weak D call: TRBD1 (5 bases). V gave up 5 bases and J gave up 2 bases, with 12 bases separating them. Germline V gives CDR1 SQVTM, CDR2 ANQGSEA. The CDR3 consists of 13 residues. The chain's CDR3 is CSVQGRVQETQYF. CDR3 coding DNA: TGCAGCGTTCAGGGCCGGGTTCAAGAGACCCAGTACTTC.

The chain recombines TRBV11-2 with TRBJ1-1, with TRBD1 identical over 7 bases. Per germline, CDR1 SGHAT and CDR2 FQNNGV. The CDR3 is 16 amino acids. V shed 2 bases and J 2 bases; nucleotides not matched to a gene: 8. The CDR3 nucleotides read TGTGCCAGCAGCTTAAGGGGGGGGACAGTAAACACTGAAGCTTTCTTT. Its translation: CASSLRGGTVNTEAFF.

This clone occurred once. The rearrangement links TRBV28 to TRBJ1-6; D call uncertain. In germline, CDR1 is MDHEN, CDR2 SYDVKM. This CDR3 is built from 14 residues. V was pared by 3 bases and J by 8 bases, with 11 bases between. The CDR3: CASSFGVRHSPLHF. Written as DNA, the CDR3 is TGTGCCAGCAGTTTTGGCGTCAGACATTCACCCCTCCACTTT.

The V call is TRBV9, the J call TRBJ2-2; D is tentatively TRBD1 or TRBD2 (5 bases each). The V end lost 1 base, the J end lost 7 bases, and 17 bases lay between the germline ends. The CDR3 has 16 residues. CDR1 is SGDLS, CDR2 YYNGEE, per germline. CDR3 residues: CASSVNPGTTGGELFF. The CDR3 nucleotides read TGTGCCAGCAGCGTAAATCCCGGGACCACGGGCGGGGAGCTGTTTTTT.

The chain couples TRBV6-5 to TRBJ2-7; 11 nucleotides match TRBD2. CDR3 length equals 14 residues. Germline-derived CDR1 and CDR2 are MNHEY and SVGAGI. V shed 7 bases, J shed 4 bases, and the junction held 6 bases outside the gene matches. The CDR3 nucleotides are TGTGCCAGCACCCAAACTAGCGGGAGTTACGAGCAGTACTTC. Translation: CASTQTSGSYEQYF.

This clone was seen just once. For the CDR3, the DNA is TGTGCCAGCATCCTGGCGGCGGGCTATAATTCACCCCTCCACTTT. It translates to CASILAAGYNSPLHF. V usage is TRBV6-5 and J usage is TRBJ1-6; D unclear. Germline values: CDR1 MNHEY, CDR2 SVGAGI. V lost 7 bases, J lost 3 bases, and 13 bases lay in between. This CDR3 is built from 15 residues.

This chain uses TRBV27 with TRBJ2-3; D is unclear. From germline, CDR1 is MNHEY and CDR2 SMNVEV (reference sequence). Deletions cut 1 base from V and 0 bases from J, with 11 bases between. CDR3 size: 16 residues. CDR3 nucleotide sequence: TGTGCCAGCAGTTTATACTTGGCGCGGAGCACAGATACGCAGTATTTT. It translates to CASSLYLARSTDTQYF.

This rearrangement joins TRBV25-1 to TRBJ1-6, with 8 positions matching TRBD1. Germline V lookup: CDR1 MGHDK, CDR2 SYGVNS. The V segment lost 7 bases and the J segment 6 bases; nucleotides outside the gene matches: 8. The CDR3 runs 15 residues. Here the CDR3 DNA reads TGTGCCAGCATCGCCGACAGGGGTAGTAATTCACCCCTCCACTTT. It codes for CASIADRGSNSPLHF.

CDR3 protein: CASSSNGPSTDTQYF. CDR3 nucleotides: TGTGCCAGCAGCAGCAACGGGCCTAGCACAGATACGCAGTATTTT. The V and J genes are TRBV5-4 and TRBJ2-3, with no clear D. CDR1 is SGHNT and CDR2 is YYREEE in the germline V gene (reference sequence). Trimming cost V 4 bases and J 0 bases, with 12 bases left between them. The CDR3 contains 15 residues.

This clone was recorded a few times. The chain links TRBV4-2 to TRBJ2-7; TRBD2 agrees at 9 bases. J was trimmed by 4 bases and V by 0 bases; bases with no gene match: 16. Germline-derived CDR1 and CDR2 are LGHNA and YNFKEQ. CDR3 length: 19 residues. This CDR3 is CASSQESSGRIWDIYEQYF. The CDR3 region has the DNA TGTGCCAGCAGCCAAGAAAGTAGCGGGAGAATCTGGGATATATACGAGCAGTACTTC.

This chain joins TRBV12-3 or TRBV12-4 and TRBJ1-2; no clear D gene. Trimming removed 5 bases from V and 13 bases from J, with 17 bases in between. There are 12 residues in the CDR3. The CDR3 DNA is TGTGCCAGCAGTGAACTTACAGCCAGCCCCACCTTC. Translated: CASSELTASPTF.

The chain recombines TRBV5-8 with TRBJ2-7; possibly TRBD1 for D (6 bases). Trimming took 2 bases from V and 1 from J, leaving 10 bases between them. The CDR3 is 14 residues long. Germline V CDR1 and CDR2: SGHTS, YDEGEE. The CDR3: CASSFPGESYEQYF. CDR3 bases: TGTGCCAGCAGCTTCCCAGGGGAATCCTACGAGCAGTACTTC.

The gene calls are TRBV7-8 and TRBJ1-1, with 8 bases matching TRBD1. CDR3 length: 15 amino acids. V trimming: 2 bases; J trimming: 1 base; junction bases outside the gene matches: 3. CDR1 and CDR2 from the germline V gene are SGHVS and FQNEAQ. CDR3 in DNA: TGTGCCAGCAGCTTAACCCAGGGGGCGAACACTGAAGCTTTCTTT. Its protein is CASSLTQGANTEAFF.